The rows below give T cell receptor beta chains drawn from one sample of a study of cytomegalovirus exposure and HLA in healthy donors. Generated by immunoSEQ multiplex PCR, the TCRdb table keeps only in-frame clones and is missing some. This repertoire shows fewer than 120,000 clones, 79% found once; its top ten account for 5% to 7.5%. Sequencing used PBMCs. All receptors derive from a man in his thirties or forties in good health and CMV-seropositive. CDR3s include the opening cysteine and the closing phenylalanine or tryptophan. A D gene is named only where the DNA matches it firmly. Clone size is not always given. Where it is, it says once, few, many or a class for expanded clones.

j_call: TRBJ2-3; clone_size: few; v_call: TRBV7-9; d_call: .; cdr3_nt: TGTGCCAGCAGCTTAGCGCGGGCTAGCACAGATACGCAGTATTTT; cdr3_aa: CASSLARASTDTQYF
j_call: TRBJ2-1; clone_size: few; v_call: TRBV7-3; d_call: .; cdr3_nt: TGTGCCAGCAGCTCACAGGGCAATGAGCAGTTCTTC; cdr3_aa: CASSSQGNEQFF
j_call: TRBJ2-6; clone_size: few; v_call: TRBV5-4; d_call: .; cdr3_nt: TGTGCCAGCAGCGGCGAGGGGGACTCTGGGGCCAACGTCCTGACTTTC; cdr3_aa: CASSGEGDSGANVLTF
j_call: TRBJ2-7; clone_size: once; v_call: TRBV7-9; d_call: TRBD2; cdr3_nt: TGTGCCAGCAGTCCCAACGGGGGGTCCTCCTACGAGCAGTACTTC; cdr3_aa: CASSPNGGSSYEQYF
j_call: TRBJ2-3; clone_size: .; v_call: TRBV11-3; d_call: .; cdr3_nt: TGTGCCAGCAGCTTTGGGCCTCTTTGGGGGGGACAAGATACGCAGTATTTT; cdr3_aa: CASSFGPLWGGQDTQYF
j_call: TRBJ2-3; clone_size: .; v_call: TRBV20-1; d_call: .; cdr3_nt: TGCAGTGCTGAAGCTACTACGCAGTATTTT; cdr3_aa: CSAEATTQYF
j_call: TRBJ2-5; clone_size: .; v_call: TRBV7-2; d_call: TRBD2; cdr3_nt: TGTGCCAGCAGCTTGTCAGCGGGGGTGGAGACCCAGTACTTC; cdr3_aa: CASSLSAGVETQYF
j_call: TRBJ2-5; clone_size: .; v_call: TRBV4-2; d_call: TRBD2; cdr3_nt: TGTGCCAGCAGCCAAGACTTAGCGGGGGAGCAAGAGACCCAGTACTTC; cdr3_aa: CASSQDLAGEQETQYF
j_call: TRBJ2-7; clone_size: .; v_call: TRBV5-8; d_call: .; cdr3_nt: TGTGCCAGCAGCCCCTACTCCTACGAGCAGTACTTC; cdr3_aa: CASSPYSYEQYF
j_call: TRBJ2-7; clone_size: few; v_call: TRBV20-1; d_call: .; cdr3_nt: TGCAGTGCTCGGGACACCTACGAGCAGTACTTC; cdr3_aa: CSARDTYEQYF
j_call: TRBJ1-2; clone_size: .; v_call: TRBV5-1; d_call: TRBD1; cdr3_nt: TGCGCCAGCAGCTTAAGGGGACAGGGGGGCTATGGCTACACCTTC; cdr3_aa: CASSLRGQGGYGYTF
j_call: TRBJ1-1; clone_size: .; v_call: TRBV28; d_call: .; cdr3_nt: TGTGCCAGCAGTACGCTTACAGGGAACACTGAAGCTTTCTTT; cdr3_aa: CASSTLTGNTEAFF
j_call: TRBJ1-5; clone_size: .; v_call: TRBV2; d_call: TRBD1; cdr3_nt: TGTGCCAGCAGCACCTCAGGACAGGGGGTCGAGCCCCAGCATTTT; cdr3_aa: CASSTSGQGVEPQHF
j_call: TRBJ1-2; clone_size: few; v_call: TRBV2; d_call: .; cdr3_nt: TGTGCCAGCAGGGGGCGGTCTGTATTTTATGGCTACACCTTC; cdr3_aa: CASRGRSVFYGYTF
j_call: TRBJ2-7; clone_size: .; v_call: TRBV27; d_call: .; cdr3_nt: TGTGCCAGCAGTTCCCCAGGGGATTTAGGCTACGAGCAGTACTTC; cdr3_aa: CASSSPGDLGYEQYF
j_call: TRBJ2-1; clone_size: once; v_call: TRBV10-3; d_call: .; cdr3_nt: TGTGCCATCAGAGCGACCGATCCCTACAATGAGCAGTTCTTC; cdr3_aa: CAIRATDPYNEQFF
j_call: TRBJ2-3; clone_size: .; v_call: TRBV7-3; d_call: .; cdr3_nt: TGTGCCAGCAGCTCATTTCCAGCGAGTACGCAGTATTTT; cdr3_aa: CASSSFPASTQYF
j_call: TRBJ1-1; clone_size: .; v_call: TRBV6-5; d_call: .; cdr3_nt: TGTGCCAGCAGAGAAACAACAGAACCGAACACTGAAGCTTTCTTT; cdr3_aa: CASRETTEPNTEAFF
j_call: TRBJ1-2; clone_size: .; v_call: TRBV11-2; d_call: .; cdr3_nt: TGTGCCAGCAGCTTTGGTTTTTCGGGGGGCAGGAGCTACACCTTC; cdr3_aa: CASSFGFSGGRSYTF
j_call: TRBJ2-2; clone_size: few; v_call: TRBV4-2; d_call: .; cdr3_nt: TGTGCCAGCAGCCAAGAGGGGGGTACCGGGGAGCTGTTTTTT; cdr3_aa: CASSQEGGTGELFF
j_call: TRBJ1-2; clone_size: .; v_call: TRBV7-8; d_call: .; cdr3_nt: TGTGCCAGCAGCTTACGGAGCGGACAGCCAAAATATTATGGCTACACCTTC; cdr3_aa: CASSLRSGQPKYYGYTF
j_call: TRBJ2-3; clone_size: .; v_call: TRBV4-2; d_call: TRBD2; cdr3_nt: TGTGCCAGCAGCCAAGACCTTACTAGCGGGGGGGCCTCTACAGATACGCAGTATTTT; cdr3_aa: CASSQDLTSGGASTDTQYF
j_call: TRBJ2-7; clone_size: .; v_call: TRBV25-1; d_call: .; cdr3_nt: TGTGCCAGCAGTGAATCCGAGGGAGGTTACGAGCAGTACTTC; cdr3_aa: CASSESEGGYEQYF
j_call: TRBJ1-4; clone_size: .; v_call: TRBV14; d_call: .; cdr3_nt: TGTGCCAGCAGTGAGGTCCATGAAAAACTGTTTTTT; cdr3_aa: CASSEVHEKLFF
j_call: TRBJ1-1; clone_size: few; v_call: TRBV30; d_call: .; cdr3_nt: TGTGCCTGGAGTAAGCCGGGTCCCTGGACTGAAGCTTTCTTT; cdr3_aa: CAWSKPGPWTEAFF
j_call: TRBJ2-3; clone_size: .; v_call: TRBV10-3; d_call: .; cdr3_nt: TGTGCCATCAGTGAGTCGGAGTCCCCAAAGGGGGATACGCAGTATTTT; cdr3_aa: CAISESESPKGDTQYF
j_call: TRBJ1-2; clone_size: .; v_call: TRBV7-9; d_call: .; cdr3_nt: TGTGCCAGCAGCCCGGGGGGGGGAGGCTATGGCTACACCTTC; cdr3_aa: CASSPGGGGYGYTF
j_call: TRBJ2-4; clone_size: once; v_call: TRBV4-1; d_call: .; cdr3_nt: TGCGCCAGCAGCCAAGGCTCGTCTATCAACCTAGCCAAAAACATTCAGTACTTC; cdr3_aa: CASSQGSSINLAKNIQYF